This section outlines one T cell receptor beta chain sequence together with its context. This sequence may be a read error, since a much larger clone differs from it by one base. This specimen belongs to a study of graft-versus-host responses after intestinal transplantation. The researchers put 200,000 CFSE-labeled responder cells into plates with 200,000 irradiated, violet-dye-labeled stimulator cells. Germline loops: CDR1 GTSNPN, CDR2 SVGIG (reference sequence). V was shortened by 0 bases and J by 1 base, with 13 bases between the two germline ends. This CDR3 region has 15 residues. The protocol was immunoSEQ multiplex PCR, while the TCRdb copy is restricted to in-frame clones and leaves out a portion. The table includes 8,000 to 10,000 clones, roughly 29% detected once.

V usage is TRBV30 and J usage is TRBJ2-7; tentative D call: TRBD2 (6 bases). The sample consisted of alloreactive CD8+ T cells from a mixed lymphocyte reaction culture, taken before transplantation. Subset described: CFSE-low proliferating T cells sorted from roughly six-day pre-transplant mixed lymphocyte reaction (GvH or HvG direction). The clonotype comes from a human patient who was an organ donor for intestinal transplantation. CDR3 region: CAWSVVGGASYEQYF. In DNA form, the CDR3 reads TGTGCCTGGAGTGTAGTCGGCGGGGCATCCTACGAGCAGTACTTC.